This T cell receptor (beta chain) was observed in a study of T cell responses to AZD1222 COVID-19 vaccine. In its sample, this clone was seen once. Germline V gene lookup returns CDR1 MGHRA and CDR2 YSYEKL. Trimming removed 5 bases at V and 4 bases at J, with 12 bases between. The CDR3 spans 13 residues. Assay used: immunoSEQ multiplex PCR; TCRdb lists only in-frame clones, some missing. The table records fewer than 100,000 clones, around 94% of them present only once. The clonotype originates from an adult in good health. The J gene is TRBJ2-7, the V gene TRBV4-1; D ambiguous. Sequencing used peripheral blood, obtained on day 0 of AZD1222 vaccination. The CDR3 reads CASSVYRGYEQYF. The CDR3 nucleotides read TGCGCCAGCAGCGTTTACAGAGGATACGAGCAGTACTTC.